The source of this T cell receptor (beta chain) is a study of blood T cell repertoires in COVID-19. Study at large: COVID-19 samples from acute and convalescent phases originated in the United States, Italy and Spain.

A Seattle source enrolled patients during active infection and followed them longitudinally. The method was immunoSEQ multiplex PCR; TCRdb's version includes in-frame clones alone and lacks a portion of them. The sample shows fewer than 700,000 clones, approximately 91% of them seen only once. Trimming took off 3 bases at V and 4 bases at J, with 12 bases between the two ends. Per germline, CDR1 SGHTA and CDR2 FQGNSA. The CDR3 covers 14 residues. Sequenced input: peripheral blood. The TCR sequence derives from a woman aged 45-59 years with COVID-19, enrolled during active disease. The genes are TRBV7-2 and TRBJ1-1; D is unclear. The CDR3 nucleotides are TGTGCCAGCAGCTTGACATGGATCAGCACTGAAGCTTTCTTT. This codes for CASSLTWISTEAFF. The full variable domain, with the rest looked up from reference TRBV7-2 and TRBJ1-1, is GAGVSQSPSNKVTEKGKDVELRCDPISGHTALYWYRQSLGQGLEFLIYFQGNSAPDKSGLPSDRFSAERTGGSVSTLTIQRTQQEDSAVYLCASSLTWISTEAFFGQGTRLTVV.